These T cell receptor beta chains were read from a single sample in a study of regulatory T cells in long-lasting Graves disease. TCRdb processed the multiplex PCR reads anew with MiXCR; each CDR3 protein has one entry. The sample lists 400,000 to 500,000 distinct CDR3 sequences; roughly 15% were seen once. These data also formed part of another study, on T cells in Graves' hyperthyroidism and ophthalmopathy.

The sample was peripheral blood mononuclear cells (PBMCs), taken at new diagnosis, from a patient treated with antithyroid drugs. These receptors came from a woman aged 35 to 49 with Graves disease. The CDR3 runs from the conserved cysteine through the conserved F or W. A D gene is named only where the DNA matches it firmly. Size is stated for part of the rows, as once, few or many counts, or as a class when the clone is expanded.

j_gene: TRBJ2-7; abundance: many; d_gene: -; v_gene: TRBV28; CDR3nt: TGTGCCAGCAGTTTCGCGCCACCCTACGAGCAGTACTTC; CDR3aa: CASSFAPPYEQYF
j_gene: TRBJ2-7; abundance: few; d_gene: -; v_gene: TRBV6-5; CDR3nt: TGTGCCAGCAGTTACTCGGGCAGGGGGGGCGAGCAGTACTTC; CDR3aa: CASSYSGRGGEQYF
j_gene: TRBJ2-1; abundance: -; d_gene: -; v_gene: TRBV5-4; CDR3nt: TGTGCCAGCAGCTTGTGGGGGAGCACCTACAATGAGCAGTTCTTC; CDR3aa: CASSLWGSTYNEQFF
j_gene: TRBJ2-1; abundance: few; d_gene: -; v_gene: TRBV7-2; CDR3nt: TGTGCCAGCAGCGTCACCCCCCTAGGAATATACAATGAGCAGTTCTTC; CDR3aa: CASSVTPLGIYNEQFF
j_gene: TRBJ1-1; abundance: many; d_gene: -; v_gene: TRBV7-2; CDR3nt: TGTGCCAGCAGCTTAATGTGGGGTGAAGCTTTCTTT; CDR3aa: CASSLMWGEAFF
j_gene: TRBJ1-1; abundance: many; d_gene: -; v_gene: TRBV27; CDR3nt: TGTGCCAGCAGTTTAATTTTGGGTAACACTGAAGCTTTCTTT; CDR3aa: CASSLILGNTEAFF
j_gene: TRBJ2-1; abundance: -; d_gene: -; v_gene: TRBV25-1; CDR3nt: TGTGCCAGCAGTGAACTGCTAGGTCGGGGGAATGAGCAGTTCTTC; CDR3aa: CASSELLGRGNEQFF
j_gene: TRBJ2-3; abundance: few; d_gene: TRBD2; v_gene: TRBV30; CDR3nt: TGTGCCTGGATTATGGCGGGGGACACAGATACGCAGTATTTT; CDR3aa: CAWIMAGDTDTQYF
j_gene: TRBJ2-2; abundance: -; d_gene: TRBD1; v_gene: TRBV14; CDR3nt: TGTGCCAGCAGCCAAGTGCGACAGGGGAGGAACACCGGGGAGCTGTTTTTT; CDR3aa: CASSQVRQGRNTGELFF
j_gene: TRBJ2-1; abundance: -; d_gene: -; v_gene: TRBV3-1; CDR3nt: TGTGCCAGCAGCCCCGGGACGGACCCCTACAATGAGCAGTTCTTC; CDR3aa: CASSPGTDPYNEQFF
j_gene: TRBJ2-7; abundance: -; d_gene: -; v_gene: TRBV7-2; CDR3nt: TGTGCCAGCAGCCTTACGGGGAAGGTAGGGGACTTC; CDR3aa: CASSLTGKVGDF
j_gene: TRBJ1-4; abundance: many; d_gene: -; v_gene: TRBV11-2; CDR3nt: TGTGCCAGCAGCTTAGGGACCAATGAAAAACTGTTTTTT; CDR3aa: CASSLGTNEKLFF
j_gene: TRBJ2-1; abundance: -; d_gene: -; v_gene: TRBV27; CDR3nt: TGTGCCAGCAGTCCAAACCTATTAGCGGCCAATGAGCAGTTCTTC; CDR3aa: CASSPNLLAANEQFF